These 20 T cell receptor beta chains came from one sample sequenced in a study of prognosis after radiotherapy for stage I lung cancer. Two-round multiplex PCR, the amplification method, yielded TCR beta CDR3 from genomic DNA. Initially, in first-round PCR, primers specific to each TRBV and TRBJ gene were used. TCRdb processed the multiplex PCR reads anew with MiXCR; each CDR3 protein has one entry. The sample consists of over 30,000 distinct CDR3 sequences, around 24% of them appearing once. Sequencing was performed on PBMCs, taken before or after stereotactic body radiation therapy (not recorded which). These receptor sequences come from a donor at least 50 years old with non-small cell lung cancer.

Ten or more counts support this clonotype. This chain joins TRBV7-3 and TRBJ2-5, with D unresolved. This CDR3 region has 15 residues. V lost 5 bases to trimming and J lost 4 bases, with 17 bases between them. In germline, CDR1 is SGHTA, CDR2 FQGTGA. The CDR3 reads CASSSEARLGETQYF. In DNA form, the CDR3 reads TGTGCCAGCAGCAGTGAAGCGAGACTGGGAGAGACCCAGTACTTC.

Concerning this clonotype: It may be a read error: a sequence one base away is much more abundant. This chain connects TRBV5-5 to TRBJ2-5; perhaps TRBD1 as D (6 bases). Germline CDR1 SGHKS, CDR2 YYEKEE (reference sequence). This CDR3 spans 13 amino acids. The CDR3 sequence: CVSSDRFQETQYF. The CDR3 DNA is TGTGTCAGCTCCGACAGGTTTCAAGAGACCCAGTACTTC. Using reference TRBV5-5 and TRBJ2-5 for the parts outside the CDR3, the full variable domain is DAGVTQSPTHLIKTRGQQVTLRCSPISGHKSVSWYQQVLGQGPQFIFQYYEKEERGRGNFPDRFSARQFPNYSSELNVNALLLGDSALYLCVSSDRFQETQYFGPGTRLLVL.

Comment on this clonotype: This may stem from a read error, because a much larger clone lies one nucleotide away. The chain has TRBV5-1 and TRBJ2-5; TRBD1 aligns across 10 bases. CDR3 length: 14 amino acids. Per germline, CDR1 SGHRS and CDR2 YFSETQ. Trimming cost V 3 bases and J 4 bases; bases outside gene matches: 3. CDR3 bases: TGCGCCAGCAGCTCGACAGGGGGCCGAGAGACCCAGTACTTC. This codes for CASSSTGGRETQYF. Complete variable domain (other parts from reference TRBV5-1 and TRBJ2-5): KAGVTQTPRYLIKTRGQQVTLSCSPISGHRSVSWYQQTPGQGLQFLFEYFSETQRNKGNFPGRFSGRQFSNSRSEMNVSTLELGDSALYLCASSSTGGRETQYFGPGTRLLVL.

This clonotype came up many times. The chain is built from TRBV4-1 and TRBJ2-5, with 10 bases aligning to TRBD2. The CDR3 totals 16 residues. The germline CDR1 and CDR2 sequences are MGHRA and YSYEKL. Trimming cost V 4 bases and J 2 bases; bases outside gene matches: 7. The CDR3 loop reads CASSPGASGGQETQYF. The CDR3 region has the DNA TGCGCCAGCAGCCCTGGGGCTAGCGGGGGTCAAGAGACCCAGTACTTC.

Concerning this clonotype: It differs at one base from a far larger clone, so likely a read error. CDR3 DNA: TGTGCCAGCAGGTCCGGGACAGAGGACTATGGCTACACCTTC. It is translated as CASRSGTEDYGYTF. This chain joins TRBV6-2 or TRBV6-3 and TRBJ1-2; 7 bases line up with TRBD1. The CDR3 consists of 14 residues. Per germline, CDR1 MNHEY and CDR2 SVGEGT. The V gene end was trimmed by 6 bases and the J gene end by 3 bases; junction bases not matched to a gene: 7.

This clonotype was detected many times. The chain links TRBV10-3 to TRBJ1-2; D call uncertain. V was cut by 2 bases and J by 6 bases, with 13 bases left in between. CDR1 ENHRY and CDR2 SYGVKD come from the germline V gene. The CDR3 consists of 14 residues. The CDR3 bases are TGTGCCATCAGTGAGCAAGTAAACCCTAATGGCTACACCTTC. Translation: CAISEQVNPNGYTF.

This clonotype was counted many times. This chain links TRBV20-1 with TRBJ1-6; TRBD1 aligns across 9 bases. The CDR3 length is 16 residues. V shed 5 bases and J 2 bases; nucleotides not matched to a gene: 7. Germline CDR1 and CDR2: DFQATT and SNEGSKA (reference sequence). CDR3 bases: TGCAGTGCTCTCGGACAGGGGAGGGCCTATAATTCACCCCTCCACTTT. Residues: CSALGQGRAYNSPLHF.

This clonotype was seen repeatedly, ten times or more. The chain uses TRBV2 and TRBJ2-5; TRBD1 aligns across 9 bases. CDR3 size: 14 residues. J lost 4 bases, V lost 10 bases, and 10 bases had no gene match. Germline V gene sequence: CDR1 SNHLY, CDR2 FYNNEI. CDR3 in amino acids: CATKWTGARETQYF. The CDR3, as DNA: TGTGCCACCAAATGGACAGGGGCGCGAGAGACCCAGTACTTC.

The table lists this clonotype with many counts. This chain links TRBV7-9 with TRBJ1-3; D is ambiguous. The CDR3 consists of 12 residues. The V and J ends lost 6 bases and 2 bases respectively, with 5 bases between them. Germline V gene data show CDR1 as SEHNR and CDR2 as FQNEAQ (reference sequence). The CDR3 nucleotides read TGTGCCAGCAGTCAAGCTGGAAACACCATATATTTT. The encoded protein is CASSQAGNTIYF.

This clonotype has at least ten counts. This chain connects TRBV28 to TRBJ1-4, with unresolved D. The germline V gene encodes CDR1 MDHEN and CDR2 SYDVKM. CDR3 size: 11 residues. V was cut by 8 bases and J by 16 bases, with 17 bases left in between. CDR3 sequence reads: CASSGPSRAFF. For the CDR3, the DNA is TGTGCCAGCTCCGGACCCTCGAGGGCGTTTTTT.

Notes on this clonotype: Just one base apart from a much larger clone, this may be a read error. The chain employs TRBV5-6 and TRBJ1-6, with D tentatively TRBD1 (6 bases). This CDR3 spans 17 amino acids. The germline V gene has CDR1 SGHDT and CDR2 YYEEEE. V lost 2 bases, J lost 2 bases, and 14 bases lay in between. The CDR3 is CASSFWPGAAYNSPLHF. DNA of the CDR3: TGTGCCAGCAGCTTCTGGCCGGGGGCGGCCTATAATTCACCCCTCCACTTT.

This clonotype has ten or more counts. This chain links TRBV20-1 with TRBJ2-5, with D maybe TRBD2 (7 bases). Germline loops: CDR1 DFQATT, CDR2 SNEGSKA (reference sequence). The CDR3 runs 17 residues. V was trimmed by 3 bases and J by 5 bases, leaving 25 bases between them. CDR3 sequence (DNA): TGCAGTGCTAGTCCCCTCGTACTAGGGGGGGACGGGGAGACCCAGTACTTC. It codes for CSASPLVLGGDGETQYF.

Many counts were recorded for this clonotype. V and J are TRBV27 and TRBJ1-2; tentative D call: TRBD1 (6 bases). Germline V gives CDR1 MNHEY, CDR2 SMNVEV (reference sequence). CDR3 size: 13 residues. The V end was cut by 6 bases, the J end by 5 bases, with 13 bases between. CDR3 in DNA: TGTGCCAGCAGCAACGGACAGACTTATGGCTACACCTTC. Protein product: CASSNGQTYGYTF.

This clonotype was detected many times. V is TRBV20-1 and J is TRBJ2-3; TRBD1 or TRBD2 may be the D gene (5 bases each). Looked up from germline, CDR1 is DFQATT and CDR2 is SNEGSKA (reference sequence). The length of the CDR3 is 13 residues. The V and J ends lost 8 bases and 6 bases respectively, with 18 bases between them. The CDR3 DNA reads TGCAGTTACCGGGACCCATCCACGGATACGCAGTATTTT. Translating gives CSYRDPSTDTQYF.

The table lists this clonotype with a count of one. A much larger clonotype is one base distant, so this may be a read error. The gene calls are TRBV4-1 and TRBJ2-2; D is undetermined. Trimming removed 5 bases from V and 6 bases from J, with 16 bases in between. In germline, CDR1 is MGHRA, CDR2 YSYEKL. The CDR3 loop spans 15 amino acids. The CDR3 DNA follows: TGCGCCAGCAGCTTACAAGAGTGGGCGGCCGGGGAGCTGTTTTTT. This encodes CASSLQEWAAGELFF.

This clonotype appeared many times. The chain couples TRBV25-1 to TRBJ2-3; no firm D call. This CDR3 comprises 15 residues. Germline V gene data show CDR1 as MGHDK and CDR2 as SYGVNS. V lost 8 bases to trimming and J lost 3 bases, with 18 bases between them. The CDR3 region is CASEEMADFTDTQYF. CDR3 coding DNA: TGTGCCAGCGAAGAGATGGCCGACTTTACAGATACGCAGTATTTT.

The genes are TRBV5-1 and TRBJ1-4; D might be TRBD1 (6 bases). CDR3 size: 13 residues. Deletions cut 7 bases from V and 8 bases from J, with 15 bases between. CDR1 SGHRS and CDR2 YFSETQ come from the germline V gene. CDR3 DNA sequence: TGCGCCAGCGGCCAGTCGGGGGGCGAAAAACTGTTTTTT. Its translation: CASGQSGGEKLFF.

The V gene is TRBV18, the J gene TRBJ1-2; no clear D. Germline loops: CDR1 KGHSH, CDR2 LQKENI. The V and J ends lost 2 bases and 2 bases respectively, with 9 bases between them. This CDR3 comprises 14 residues. The CDR3 protein is CASSPIAQNYGYTF. The CDR3, as DNA: TGTGCCAGCTCACCAATCGCACAGAACTATGGCTACACCTTC.

At least ten counts were recorded for this clonotype. The chain is built from TRBV6-1 and TRBJ2-5; TRBD1 or TRBD2 may be the D gene (6 bases each). Germline lookup yields CDR1 MNHNS and CDR2 SASEGT. The CDR3 has 17 amino acids. Trimming took off 7 bases at V and 4 bases at J, with 25 bases between the two ends. The chain's CDR3 is CASIQGYRGRPGETQYF. Here the CDR3 DNA reads TGTGCCAGCATCCAGGGTTATCGGGGGCGCCCGGGAGAGACCCAGTACTTC.

The J gene is TRBJ2-1, the V gene TRBV20-1; D remains unclear. CDR1 and CDR2 from the germline V gene are DFQATT and SNEGSKA (reference sequence). Trimming removed 5 bases at V and 6 bases at J, with 5 bases between. The CDR3 runs 10 residues. DNA of the CDR3: TGCAGTGCTCAGCCCAATGAGCAGTTCTTC. Translated, it gives CSAQPNEQFF.